The source of this T cell receptor beta chain is a study of cytomegalovirus exposure and HLA in healthy donors. Study-level findings and limits: Reported performance of the classifier showed diagnosis of cytomegalovirus status with high specificity and sensitivity.

About this clone: What it binds is not known.

Sequencing used immunoSEQ multiplex PCR; TCRdb keeps in-frame clones, though not all of them. The sample shows 200,000 to 250,000 clones, 87% of them seen only once. The CDR3 contains 14 residues. CDR1 MDHEN and CDR2 SYDVKM come from the germline V gene. J gave up 0 bases and V 6 bases, and 4 bases lay outside the gene matches. The sample comprised PBMCs. This TCR was recovered from a man between 18 and 29 years old in good health and CMV-seropositive. The V and J genes are TRBV28 and TRBJ2-7; 8 positions match TRBD2. The CDR3 protein is CASSQLAASYEQYF. For the CDR3, the DNA is TGTGCCAGCAGCCAACTAGCGGCCTCCTACGAGCAGTACTTC.